This T cell receptor beta chain comes out of a study of CD8 T cells in ankylosing spondylitis (dated by TCRdb to 2016 to 2017). Regarding the research as a whole: The study profiled T cell receptor beta repertoires in healthy donors and ankylosing spondylitis patients to find disease-linked TCR variants. In total, the full study cohort was made up of 110 or so healthy donors and about two dozen ankylosing spondylitis patients. Peripheral blood samples were taken, and synovial fluid was additionally collected from ankylosing spondylitis patients. The study at large found these results: Blood from ankylosing spondylitis patients appeared to be characterized by a TCR beta motif composed of under 10 highly homologous amino acid variants. Some of the motif variants had been reported before in the synovial fluid and blood of reactive arthritis patients, a finding that suggests common disease-initiation mechanisms. Significant enrichment of the disease-linked clones was reported in matched synovial fluid samples from ankylosing spondylitis patients. A CD8+ phenotype was shown by the disease-linked clones, which were found at relatively low frequencies in peripheral blood.

CDR1 and CDR2, looked up from the germline V gene (reference sequence), are LNHNV and YYDKDF. The CDR3 has 18 amino acids, counting the end cysteine and phenylalanine. The sequence is cut down to CDR3 DNA, 54 bases in frame from base 1. Compared with germline, V lacks 1 base and J lacks 1 base; bases without a gene match: 5. Sequencing was carried out with an Illumina HiSeq 2500. TCR beta libraries were prepared by quantitative 5'-RACE with molecular barcodes. Processing in the source paper ran as follows. To identify disease-linked TCR variants, a new computational method was used, one built on a probabilistic model of VDJ rearrangement. TCRdb passed the public sequencing reads through fastp at Q25 and MiXCR, retaining productive beta sequences. Each entry merges the rows of one CDR3 protein and shows their most common DNA and genes. The V and J calls, along with clone size, are taken from TCRdb and not from the paper's own processing. For this sample the table gives approximately 550,000 distinct CDR3 sequences, of which roughly 13% were detected only once. The ten largest clones capture around 6.8% of the sample.

In this sample, this clonotype turned up a few times. Its recognized antigen is unknown. No much larger clone exists at a distance of one base, and base qualities are not known. The sample taken for sequencing was blood, either unsorted or a sorted T cell fraction (not recorded which). The rearrangement joined TRBV15 to TRBJ2-1; 12 of the junction bases match TRBD2. The TCR comes from a male donor with ankylosing spondylitis. The DNA reads TGTGCCACCAGCAGAGGGACTAGCGGGACCCCTTCCTACAATGAGCAGTTCTTC. Its translation is CATSRGTSGTPSYNEQFF.